This passage covers 32 T cell receptor beta chains from one sample sequenced in a study of naive and memory T cell subsets (dated by TCRdb to the late 2010s). The library was built by means of UMI-ligation and nested PCR. For sequencing, an Illumina MiSeq was employed. The beta constant-region primer was an equimolar mix of two oligonucleotides covering both TRBC1 and TRBC2. In TCRdb, the public reads were trimmed at Q25 with fastp and aligned with MiXCR, with productive beta chains retained. CDR3 protein sequences are deduplicated, and each keeps its most common genes and DNA. The sample has some 83,000 distinct CDR3 sequences on record, around 12% of them singletons. The ten most abundant clones make up around 0.9% of the sample. The specimen was central memory CD4+ T cells from blood. According to the study, the label for this sample's cell subset or site signals: central memory, CD45RA- CD27+. The source of these receptors is a human donor in good health.

In its sample, this clonotype was seen a few times. The gene calls are TRBV11-2 and TRBJ2-2; D is perhaps TRBD1 (6 bases). CDR1 and CDR2 from the germline V gene are SGHAT and FQNNGV. This CDR3 is built from 15 residues. Trimming took 5 bases from V and 5 from J, leaving 15 bases between them. CDR3 DNA sequence: TGTGCCAGCAGCCCGAGGGCACAGGGTACCGGGGAGCTGTTTTTT. The encoded protein is CASSPRAQGTGELFF.

The sample holds a few counts of this clonotype. The gene calls are TRBV6-1 and TRBJ2-7; no definite D call. With 7 bases removed from V and 0 bases from J, the gap between germline ends came to 16 bases. The CDR3 sequence is 15 residues long. Germline V gene sequence: CDR1 MNHNS, CDR2 SASEGT. CDR3 in amino acids: CASTSHSDGSYEQYF. The CDR3 nucleotides read TGTGCCAGCACCAGCCACTCGGACGGCTCCTACGAGCAGTACTTC.

This sequence joins TRBV12-3 or TRBV12-4 and TRBJ2-5; D possibly corresponds to TRBD2 (7 bases). This CDR3 contains 15 residues. Between the trimmed V and J ends, which lost 8 bases and 5 bases, there was a span of 21 bases. CDR3 bases: TGTGCCAGCGGGATCGAGGGGGGGAGGGCGGAGACCCAGTACTTC. Amino acid sequence: CASGIEGGRAETQYF.

The chain uses TRBV28 and TRBJ2-7; D gene unclear. The CDR3 loop spans 13 amino acids. V lost 6 bases and J lost 4, with 13 bases in between. The germline CDR1 and CDR2 sequences are MDHEN and SYDVKM. The DNA of the CDR3 is TGTGCCAGCAGAATCGGGCTGACGTACGAGCAGTACTTC. This gives the protein CASRIGLTYEQYF.

This clonotype was observed a handful of times. This sequence joins TRBV29-1 and TRBJ2-1; 14 bases agree with TRBD2. Germline V gene lookup returns CDR1 SQVTM and CDR2 ANQGSEA. This CDR3 has 16 amino acids. V was clipped by 1 base and J by 7 bases; unmatched bases: 6. The CDR3 region is CSVEVGGTSGRNEQFF. DNA of the CDR3: TGCAGCGTTGAAGTAGGCGGGACTAGCGGGAGAAATGAGCAGTTCTTC.

Only a few counts were recorded for this clonotype. J is TRBJ2-1 and V is TRBV6-2 or TRBV6-3; a weak D match, TRBD1 (8 bases). CDR1 is MNHEY, CDR2 SVGEGT, per germline. Trimming took 7 bases from V and 7 from J, leaving 17 bases between them. The CDR3 extends over 14 amino acids. The CDR3 coding sequence is TGTGCCAGCACCCCACAGGGGGGGCGGAATGAGCAGTTCTTC. Translation: CASTPQGGRNEQFF.

This sequence joins TRBV11-2 and TRBJ2-6, with D tentatively TRBD1 (6 bases). CDR3 length: 16 amino acids. Germline CDR1 and CDR2: SGHAT and FQNNGV. V lost 0 bases to trimming and J lost 4 bases, with 10 bases between them. The CDR3 nucleotides read TGTGCCAGCAGCTTAGACCGGGGACACGGGGCCAACGTCCTGACTTTC. Its protein is CASSLDRGHGANVLTF.

This clonotype turned up a few times. V and J are TRBV6-1 and TRBJ1-1; D gene ambiguous. Trimming cost V 6 bases and J 3 bases, with 8 bases left between them. CDR1 MNHNS and CDR2 SASEGT come from the germline V gene. This CDR3 contains 12 residues. The CDR3 DNA reads TGTGCCAGCAGCCGCGTCGACACTGAAGCTTTCTTT. Its protein product is CASSRVDTEAFF.

This clonotype was found many times. The chain recombines TRBV7-9 with TRBJ1-1; no definite D call. This CDR3 is 13 amino acids long. Germline V lookup: CDR1 SEHNR, CDR2 FQNEAQ (reference sequence). V was trimmed by 1 base and J by 0 bases, leaving 3 bases between them. CDR3 amino acids: CASSLEVNTEAFF. The CDR3 DNA sequence: TGTGCCAGCAGCTTAGAGGTGAACACTGAAGCTTTCTTT.

This clonotype was seen a few times. The V and J genes are TRBV2 and TRBJ2-5; D remains unclear. Germline CDR1 reads SNHLY; CDR2 reads FYNNEI. CDR3 length: 12 amino acids. V was trimmed by 8 bases and J by 2 bases, leaving 9 bases between them. CDR3 protein: CASRVRQETQYF. The CDR3 DNA sequence: TGTGCCAGCCGGGTCAGGCAAGAGACCCAGTACTTC.

This clonotype was detected only a few times. The rearrangement uses TRBV7-2 and TRBJ1-1; D is unclear. This CDR3 is built from 11 residues. Per the germline V gene, CDR1 is SGHTA and CDR2 is FQGNSA. V was trimmed by 0 bases and J by 7 bases, leaving 3 bases between them. The CDR3 nucleotides read TGTGCCAGCAGCTTAGCTTATGAAGCTTTCTTT. Protein: CASSLAYEAFF.

This clonotype was picked up a small number of times. The chain employs TRBV6-1 and TRBJ2-3; 8 positions agree with TRBD2. After removal of 6 bases from V and 2 bases from J, the junction contained 4 bases not matched to a gene. The CDR3 consists of 14 residues. Germline V gives CDR1 MNHNS, CDR2 SASEGT. CDR3 amino acids: CASRIAGFTDTQYF. DNA for the CDR3: TGTGCCAGCAGAATAGCGGGGTTCACAGATACGCAGTATTTT.

The chain uses TRBV29-1 and TRBJ1-4; D is possibly TRBD1 (6 bases). CDR1 is SQVTM, CDR2 ANQGSEA, per germline. The CDR3 consists of 14 residues. V lost 7 bases and J 4 bases, leaving 16 bases between the germline ends. CDR3 in DNA: TGCAGCGCGGCTAGGGGACAACTTAATGAAAAACTGTTTTTT. Translation gives CSAARGQLNEKLFF.

This clonotype was picked up many times. The chain recombines TRBV12-3 or TRBV12-4 with TRBJ1-5; possible D gene TRBD1, 5 bases. V gave up 3 bases and J gave up 0 bases, with 6 bases separating them. The CDR3 length is 14 residues. The CDR3 spells CASSFGGSNQPQHF. CDR3 nucleotide sequence: TGTGCCAGCAGTTTCGGGGGTAGCAATCAGCCCCAGCATTTT.

This chain connects TRBV14 to TRBJ2-5; tentatively, D is TRBD1 or TRBD2 (5 bases each). V dropped 4 bases and J dropped 9 bases, with 15 bases sitting between them. This CDR3 has 13 amino acids. Germline assignment: CDR1 SGHDN and CDR2 FVKESK. The CDR3 DNA reads as TGTGCCAGCAGCCGCGACAGACGAGGGGCCCAGTACTTC. This encodes CASSRDRRGAQYF. The full variable domain, with the rest looked up from reference TRBV14 and TRBJ2-5, is EAGVTQFPSHSVIEKGQTVTLRCDPISGHDNLYWYRRVMGKEIKFLLHFVKESKQDESGMPNNRFLAERTGGTYSTLKVQPAELEDSGVYFCASSRDRRGAQYFGPGTRLLVL.

The rearrangement uses TRBV10-3 and TRBJ2-7; TRBD1 is a possible D gene (6 bases). This CDR3 region has 14 residues. Germline V CDR1 and CDR2: ENHRY, SYGVKD. The V gene lost 0 bases and the J gene lost 2 bases, with 8 bases spanning the gap. In DNA form, the CDR3 reads TGTGCCATCAGTGAGTCGGGGGCGACCTACGAGCAGTACTTC. This sequence encodes CAISESGATYEQYF.

This clonotype was seen at least ten times. The chain carries TRBV29-1 and TRBJ2-5; D may be TRBD2 (5 bases). The CDR3 spans 13 residues. V lost 3 bases and J lost 4, with 12 bases in between. Germline CDR1 is SQVTM and CDR2 is ANQGSEA. CDR3 in amino acids: CSVDPAEAETQYF. CDR3 in DNA: TGCAGCGTTGACCCGGCGGAGGCAGAGACCCAGTACTTC.

This clonotype was observed many times. The chain recombines TRBV11-2 with TRBJ2-1, with 8 nucleotides matching TRBD1. The CDR3 runs to 17 residues. J gave up 0 bases and V 5 bases, and 9 bases lay outside the gene matches. Germline V gene sequence: CDR1 SGHAT, CDR2 FQNNGV. The CDR3 DNA sequence: TGTGCCAGCAGCGTCATTGGGACAGGTCGCTCCTACAATGAGCAGTTCTTC. It is translated as CASSVIGTGRSYNEQFF.

This clonotype was recorded at least ten times. V gene TRBV29-1 combines with J gene TRBJ2-2, with D perhaps matching TRBD2 (5 bases). Germline CDR1 and CDR2: SQVTM and ANQGSEA. This CDR3 is 14 amino acids long. The V end lost 4 bases, the J end lost 4 bases, and 13 bases lay between the germline ends. This chain's CDR3 is CSVVKDSTTGELFF. CDR3 nucleotides: TGCAGCGTTGTAAAGGACTCAACCACCGGGGAGCTGTTTTTT.

The rearrangement links TRBV5-4 to TRBJ2-2; 9 positions agree with TRBD1. Germline CDR1 SGHNT, CDR2 YYREEE (reference sequence). V was clipped by 4 bases and J by 6 bases; unmatched bases: 7. The CDR3 has 15 residues. The CDR3 region is CASSPRDRVAGELFF. CDR3 nucleotide sequence: TGTGCCAGCAGCCCCCGGGACAGGGTGGCCGGGGAGCTGTTTTTT. Full variable domain (rest looked up from reference TRBV5-4 and TRBJ2-2): ETGVTQSPTHLIKTRGQQVTLRCSSQSGHNTVSWYQQALGQGPQFIFQYYREEENGRGNFPPRFSGLQFPNYSSELNVNALELDDSALYLCASSPRDRVAGELFFGEGSRLTVL.

The chain links TRBV7-8 to TRBJ1-3, with D unresolved. Germline V lookup: CDR1 SGHVS, CDR2 FQNEAQ. The CDR3 runs 14 residues. V was cut by 8 bases and J by 0 bases, with 11 bases left in between. In nucleotides, the CDR3 is TGTGCCAGCTCCGCCCAGTACTCTGGAAACACCATATATTTT. Translated: CASSAQYSGNTIYF.

The chain recombines TRBV29-1 with TRBJ2-3; no definite D call. The CDR3 sequence is 14 residues long. Trimming removed 0 bases from V and 4 bases from J, with 11 bases in between. Looked up from germline, CDR1 is SQVTM and CDR2 is ANQGSEA. The CDR3 loop reads CSVEDRSTSDTQYF. The CDR3 coding sequence is TGCAGCGTTGAAGATCGATCGACGTCAGATACGCAGTATTTT.

This clonotype has a handful of counts. The CDR3 DNA is TGTGCCAGCAGAGCCGGGACAGGGAGGAATGAGCAGTTCTTC. Its protein product is CASRAGTGRNEQFF. This rearrangement joins TRBV6-1 to TRBJ2-1; 9 nucleotides match TRBD1. V lost 6 bases, J lost 7 bases, and 7 bases stayed unmatched. Germline-derived CDR1 and CDR2 are MNHNS and SASEGT. The CDR3 loop spans 14 amino acids.

There are a few counts of this clonotype. The CDR3 is CSVEDKGSGGDEQFF. The CDR3, as DNA: TGCAGCGTTGAAGATAAAGGGAGTGGGGGCGATGAGCAGTTCTTC. This chain connects TRBV29-1 to TRBJ2-1, with D possibly TRBD1 on 6 matching bases. V was trimmed by 0 bases and J by 8 bases, leaving 17 bases between them. CDR1 and CDR2 from the germline V gene are SQVTM and ANQGSEA. The CDR3 length is 15 residues.

The chain employs TRBV29-1 and TRBJ1-1; D is uncertain. The CDR3 is 16 amino acids. In germline, CDR1 is SQVTM, CDR2 ANQGSEA. Trimming took off 1 base at V and 2 bases at J, with 17 bases between the two ends. This chain's CDR3 is CSVEGAVGSLNTEAFF. The CDR3 DNA is TGCAGCGTTGAAGGGGCCGTGGGCAGCTTAAACACTGAAGCTTTCTTT. The variable domain in full, completed from reference TRBV29-1 and TRBJ1-1, reads SAVISQKPSRDICQRGTSLTIQCQVDSQVTMMFWYRQQPGQSLTLIATANQGSEATYESGFVIDKFPISRPNLTFSTLTVSNMSPEDSSIYLCSVEGAVGSLNTEAFFGQGTRLTVV.

The sample holds many counts of this clonotype. The chain combines TRBV12-3 or TRBV12-4 with TRBJ1-5; D gene uncertain. The CDR3 has 13 amino acids. Trimming took 6 bases from V and 5 from J, leaving 11 bases between them. The CDR3 bases are TGTGCCAGCAGACAACTCGATGATCAGCCCCAGCATTTT. Its translation is CASRQLDDQPQHF.

The genes are TRBV7-8 and TRBJ2-5; D gene uncertain. The length of the CDR3 is 14 residues. Germline-derived CDR1 and CDR2 are SGHVS and FQNEAQ. V was trimmed by 0 bases and J by 5 bases, leaving 10 bases between them. The CDR3 DNA follows: TGTGCCAGCAGCTTAGCAAGTGGGCAGGAGACCCAGTACTTC. Residues: CASSLASGQETQYF.

The chain has TRBV5-1 and TRBJ1-5; D is ambiguous. The CDR3 has 14 residues. V was pared by 0 bases and J by 6 bases, with 10 bases between. CDR1 and CDR2 (germline): SGHRS, YFSETQ. This CDR3 reads CASSLDPVSQPQHF. CDR3 bases: TGCGCCAGCAGCTTGGATCCAGTCAGTCAGCCCCAGCATTTT.

This clonotype was counted at least ten times. The V call is TRBV7-9, the J call TRBJ1-1; the D is unclear. The ends were cut back, 4 bases at V and 2 bases at J, with 11 bases in the middle. CDR3 size: 14 residues. Germline CDR1 SEHNR, CDR2 FQNEAQ (reference sequence). The CDR3 loop reads CASSYGLTNTEAFF. In DNA form, the CDR3 reads TGTGCCAGCAGCTATGGACTGACAAACACTGAAGCTTTCTTT.

This chain connects TRBV20-1 to TRBJ2-5; 8 nucleotides line up with TRBD2. CDR3 size: 13 residues. Germline V gene data show CDR1 as DFQATT and CDR2 as SNEGSKA (reference sequence). V shed 7 bases, J shed 5 bases, and the junction held 9 bases outside the gene matches. CDR3: CSVGSAGGETQYF. The CDR3 DNA is TGCAGTGTAGGCTCCGCGGGAGGTGAGACCCAGTACTTC.

This clonotype was recorded many times. The chain combines TRBV6-4 with TRBJ2-3; 9 bases are shared with TRBD2. The CDR3 loop spans 15 amino acids. V was clipped by 4 bases and J by 6 bases; unmatched bases: 8. The germline V gene encodes CDR1 MRHNA and CDR2 SNTAGT. The DNA for the CDR3 is TGTGCCAGCAGTGTCGCGGGAGGGCCTTGGGATACGCAGTATTTT. It yields the protein CASSVAGGPWDTQYF.

This chain links TRBV12-3 or TRBV12-4 with TRBJ1-1; D perhaps matches TRBD1 (5 bases). The CDR3 loop spans 11 amino acids. The V gene lost 8 bases and the J gene lost 7 bases, with 11 bases spanning the gap. CDR3 in DNA: TGTGCCAGCGGGTTGGGACGTGAAGCTTTCTTT. Its translation is CASGLGREAFF.